Listed below are T cell receptor beta chains from one sample, sequenced in a study of CD4 and CD8 cells across lung adenocarcinoma regions. TCRdb recomputed calls from the PCR reads with MiXCR, one row per CDR3 protein. The table lists roughly 13,000 distinct CDR3 sequences, around 40% of them singletons, with 17% in the top ten. The sequenced material came from CD4+ T cells from the center of a lung tumor. Every receptor here comes from a male donor with lung adenocarcinoma. The CD4 and CD8 labels of this study may be unreliable. Each CDR3 is given with its conserved first and last residue. A D gene is named only where the DNA matches it firmly. Size values are once, few and many counts, or a class for expanded clones, and some rows have none.

TRBJ2-1	TRBV27	TRBD1	.	CASSFLSRDRFEDRDEQFF	TGTGCCAGCAGTTTCCTGTCCCGGGACAGGTTCGAGGATAGGGATGAGCAGTTCTTC
TRBJ2-1	TRBV6-5	TRBD2	many	CASSWGGRGVAGGNEQFF	TGTGCCAGCAGTTGGGGGGGTCGTGGAGTAGCGGGAGGTAATGAGCAGTTCTTC
TRBJ1-4	TRBV6-1	.	medium-sized	CASRAGGGDEKLFF	TGTGCCAGCAGGGCCGGGGGAGGAGATGAAAAACTGTTTTTT
TRBJ2-3	TRBV6-4	.	.	CASSDLRGDTQYF	TGTGCCAGCAGTGACCTTAGAGGGGATACGCAGTATTTT
TRBJ2-1	TRBV7-6	TRBD2	.	CASSLGASGSHEQFF	TGTGCCAGCAGCTTAGGAGCTAGCGGGAGCCATGAGCAGTTCTTC
TRBJ2-1	TRBV30	TRBD2	few	CAWNSGSEHNEQFF	TGTGCCTGGAACAGCGGGAGTGAACACAATGAGCAGTTCTTC
TRBJ1-2	TRBV6-2/TRBV6-3	.	.	CASSYSLGDRYTF	TGTGCCAGCAGTTACTCGTTAGGCGATCGCTACACCTTC
TRBJ2-7	TRBV6-5	.	.	CASSYSTGYEQYF	TGTGCCAGCAGTTACTCGACAGGTTACGAGCAGTACTTC
TRBJ2-1	TRBV10-3	.	.	CAKGGANSGELFF	TGTGCCAAGGGCGGAGCGAACAGCGGTGAGCTGTTTTTC
TRBJ2-5	TRBV6-1	.	.	CASSPGVGGGNQDTQYF	.
TRBJ2-3	TRBV7-9	.	.	CASSSTRGDTQYF	TGTGCCAGCAGCAGTACTAGGGGTGATACGCAGTATTTT
TRBJ2-3	TRBV24-1	.	.	CATSGPQDKETQYF	TGTGCGACCAGTGGGCCGCAAGACAAAGAGACGCAGTATTTC
TRBJ2-5	TRBV6-5	.	large	CASSPVGAWETQYF	TGTGCCAGCAGCCCCGTGGGGGCATGGGAGACCCAGTACTTC
TRBJ1-2	TRBV28	.	.	CASSFIGRNYGYTF	TGTGCCAGCAGTTTCATAGGACGGAACTATGGCTACACCTTC
TRBJ2-7	TRBV4-1	.	.	CASSQVLGGYEQYF	TGCGCCAGCAGCCAAGTCTTAGGGGGCTACGAGCAGTACTTC
TRBJ2-1	TRBV3-1	.	few	CASSFWGGEDEQFF	TGTGCCAGCAGCTTTTGGGGGGGCGAGGATGAGCAGTTCTTC
TRBJ1-1	TRBV6-1	.	few	CASTYGGTTEAFF	TGTGCCAGCACCTACGGGGGTACCACTGAAGCTTTCTTT
TRBJ2-3	TRBV10-3	.	.	CATGLRAKNIQYF	TGTGCCACGGGTCTGCGAGCCAAAAACATTCAGTATTTT
TRBJ2-3	TRBV6-1	.	.	CASVVGVPDTQYF	TGTGCCAGCGTAGTGGGAGTCCCTGATACGCAGTATTTT
TRBJ2-3	TRBV10-1	.	.	CASSDGGGLFAKNTQYF	TGCGCCAGCAGTGATGGTGGGGGGCTGTTTGCCAAAAACACTCAGTATTTT
TRBJ2-1	TRBV4-1	TRBD2	.	CASSRTGAGVSNEQFF	TGCGCCAGCAGCCGTACAGGCGCGGGAGTTTCGAATGAGCAGTTCTTC
TRBJ1-5	TRBV6-1	.	many	CASTQGRGSSHF	TGTGCCAGCACCCAAGGGAGAGGATCATCGCATTTT
TRBJ2-1	TRBV27	.	few	CASSPKTYNEQFF	TGTGCCAGCAGTCCCAAGACCTACAATGAGCAGTTCTTC
TRBJ2-1	TRBV9	.	few	CASSGTVHSYNEQFF	TGTGCCAGCAGCGGGACAGTCCACTCCTACAATGAGCAGTTCTTC
TRBJ2-1	TRBV6-1	TRBD1	large	CASSEGVGRGHNEQFF	TGTGCCAGCAGTGAAGGAGTGGGCAGGGGGCACAATGAGCAGTTCTTC
TRBJ2-2	TRBV7-3	.	many	CASSFATGELFF	TGTGCCAGCAGCTTTGCGACCGGGGAGCTGTTTTTT
TRBJ2-6	TRBV6-2/TRBV6-3	.	many	CASSYSSSGANVLTF	TGTGCCAGCAGTTACTCGAGCTCTGGGGCCAACGTCCTGACTTTC
TRBJ2-3	TRBV6-1	.	.	CAGKGGRITDTQYF	TGTGCCGGCAAGGGGGGGCGCATAACAGATACGCAGTATTTT
TRBJ2-3	TRBV30	TRBD2	.	CAWSVGLAGNTDTQYF	TGTGCCTGGAGTGTAGGACTAGCGGGAAACACAGATACGCAGTATTTT
TRBJ1-5	TRBV6-5	.	few	CASTSTGRNYNQPQHF	TGTGCCAGCACTTCAACCGGCAGGAATTACAATCAGCCCCAGCATTTT
TRBJ2-3	TRBV6-1	TRBD2	medium-sized	CASSELSASGSLADTQYF	TGTGCCAGCAGTGAACTGTCCGCTAGCGGGAGTTTGGCAGATACGCAGTATTTT
TRBJ1-6	TRBV25-1	.	.	CASSTTGLAGGPLYEQYF	TGTGCCAGCAGTACGACGGGACTAGCGGGAGGGCCGTTGTACGAGCAGTACTTT
TRBJ2-1	TRBV9	.	few	CASSVFPRDNEQFF	TGTGCCAGCAGCGTCTTCCCCCGGGACAATGAGCAGTTCTTC
TRBJ2-3	TRBV4-2	.	.	CASRGDGATAKETQYF	TGTGCCAGCAGGGGAGACGGGGCAACCGCCAAAGAGACGCAGTATTTT
TRBJ2-5	TRBV7-8	.	few	CASSKEGGVWETQYF	TGTGCCAGCAGTAAAGAGGGGGGGGTCTGGGAGACCCAGTACTTC
TRBJ2-7	TRBV6-5	TRBD1	many	CASSYGTGGYEQYF	TGTGCCAGCAGTTACGGGACAGGGGGCTACGAGCAGTACTTC
TRBJ2-6	TRBV27	TRBD2	few	CASSRTSGRSGANVLTF	TGTGCCAGCAGTAGGACTAGCGGGAGATCTGGGGCCAACGTCCTGACTTTC
TRBJ2-5	TRBV6-1	TRBD2	.	CASTPAGGRETQYF	TGTGCCAGCACCCCCGCGGGGGGGCGAGAGACCCAGTACTTC